The rows below give T cell receptor beta chains drawn from one sample of a study of siplizumab effects on memory and regulatory T cells. Only in-frame clones appear in the TCRdb table, and some are missing; sequencing was by immunoSEQ multiplex PCR. The table has 90,000 to 120,000 clones, about 91% seen once. Sequenced: CD4+ T cells sorted from blood. The source is a human donor in good health. Some clones in this sample may be carry-over from other donors' samples. Each CDR3 is given with its conserved first and last residue. A D gene is named only where the DNA matches it firmly. Only some rows state a clone size, as once, few, many or a class for expanded clones.

NA	TRBV18	NA	TRBJ2-7	16	CASSPFGGGNSYEQYF	TGTGCCAGCTCACCATTCGGCGGAGGAAACTCCTACGAGCAGTACTTC
NA	TRBV5-5	NA	TRBJ1-4	13	CASSGGASEKLFF	TGTGCCAGCAGCGGGGGCGCGAGTGAAAAACTGTTTTTT
NA	TRBV5-1	TRBD2	TRBJ2-5	16	CASSLAAGGLGETQYF	TGCGCCAGCAGCTTGGCCGCGGGAGGGCTAGGAGAGACCCAGTACTTC
once	TRBV4-1	NA	TRBJ2-2	16	CASSQGRTSSTGELFF	TGCGCCAGCAGCCAAGGGAGGACGTCAAGCACCGGGGAGCTGTTTTTT
few	TRBV5-1	NA	TRBJ2-6	15	CASSIQDSGANVLTF	TGCGCCAGCAGCATTCAAGACTCTGGGGCCAACGTCCTGACTTTC
NA	TRBV18	NA	TRBJ2-1	14	CASSLLSQRDEQFF	TGTGCCAGCTCACTCCTAAGTCAGCGTGATGAGCAGTTCTTC
NA	TRBV9	NA	TRBJ1-3	15	CASSARQASGNTIYF	TGTGCCAGCAGCGCTAGACAGGCCTCTGGAAACACCATATATTTT
NA	TRBV7-3	NA	TRBJ2-2	13	CASSLADTGELFF	TGTGCCAGCAGCTTAGCAGACACCGGGGAGCTGTTTTTT
NA	TRBV30	NA	TRBJ1-5	17	CAWSVPRGAVRREYQHF	TGTGCCTGGAGTGTACCGCGCGGCGCAGTTCGCAGAGAGTACCAGCATTTT
once	TRBV7-9	NA	TRBJ1-2	16	CASRSRGGTPPYGYTF	TGTGCCAGCAGGTCACGTGGTGGGACGCCCCCCTATGGCTACACCTTC
NA	TRBV19	NA	TRBJ2-7	12	CASSGETYEQYF	TGTGCCAGTAGTGGGGAAACCTACGAGCAGTACTTC
NA	TRBV10-3	TRBD1	TRBJ2-7	14	CAIRPGQGGYEQYF	TGTGCCATCAGACCGGGACAGGGGGGGTACGAGCAGTACTTC
NA	TRBV11-3	NA	TRBJ2-4	14	CASSSHAEGAIQYF	TGTGCCAGCAGCTCCCACGCGGAAGGGGCCATTCAGTACTTC
NA	TRBV7-2	NA	TRBJ2-1	13	CASSFTAYNEQFF	TGTGCCAGCAGTTTTACAGCGTACAATGAGCAGTTCTTC
NA	TRBV6-5	NA	TRBJ1-1	16	CASSYGGGALNTEAFF	TGTGCCAGCAGTTACGGGGGTGGGGCCTTGAACACTGAAGCTTTCTTT
NA	TRBV6-5	NA	TRBJ2-1	11	CASYGTKEQFF	TGTGCCAGCTACGGCACTAAGGAGCAGTTCTTC
NA	TRBV19	NA	TRBJ1-4	15	CASSIEGRQNEKLFF	TGTGCCAGTAGTATAGAGGGGCGTCAGAATGAAAAACTGTTTTTT
NA	TRBV19	TRBD1	TRBJ2-6	18	CASSIPRDRGSGANVLTF	TGTGCCAGTAGTATCCCCCGGGACAGGGGTTCTGGGGCCAACGTCCTGACTTTC
once	TRBV13	TRBD2	TRBJ2-7	16	CASSLTGTKLSYEQYF	TGTGCCAGCAGCTTAACCGGGACTAAACTATCCTACGAGCAGTACTTC
NA	TRBV10-1	TRBD2	TRBJ2-1	17	CASSQLAGGPPGNEQFF	TGCGCCAGCAGCCAGCTAGCGGGAGGGCCCCCCGGGAATGAGCAGTTCTTC
NA	TRBV6-5	NA	TRBJ1-1	14	CASRPLGQVVEAFF	TGTGCCAGCAGGCCCCTGGGGCAGGTAGTTGAAGCTTTCTTT
NA	TRBV7-9	TRBD2	TRBJ2-1	14	CASSWGLAVNEQFF	TGTGCCAGCAGCTGGGGACTAGCGGTCAATGAGCAGTTCTTC